Given below is one T cell receptor (beta chain) in context. Antigen specificity is unknown. Assay: immunoSEQ multiplex PCR; the TCRdb copy retains only in-frame clones and omits some. Here the sample spans 2 million to 2.5 million clones, just under 95% being singletons. The data were taken from a study of shared clonotypes between healthy human individuals. The study, taken as a whole, reports: At large depth, rarefaction still showed sorted-subset sequencing to be incomplete.

The CDR3 is made up of 15 amino acids. After removal of 4 bases from V and 7 bases from J, the junction contained 10 bases not matched to a gene. Per germline, CDR1 SGHTA and CDR2 FQGTGA. This chain joins TRBV7-3 and TRBJ2-1, with 7 bases lining up with TRBD2. The source of this sequence is a man aged 18 to 35 in good health. Some clones in this sample may be carry-over from other donors' samples. The specimen sequenced was naive CD4+ T cells from PBMCs. Described subset: CD45RA+ positively selected. CDR3 protein: CASSSPSGLTNEQFF. CDR3 nucleotides: TGTGCCAGCAGCTCCCCCTCGGGACTAACAAATGAGCAGTTCTTC.